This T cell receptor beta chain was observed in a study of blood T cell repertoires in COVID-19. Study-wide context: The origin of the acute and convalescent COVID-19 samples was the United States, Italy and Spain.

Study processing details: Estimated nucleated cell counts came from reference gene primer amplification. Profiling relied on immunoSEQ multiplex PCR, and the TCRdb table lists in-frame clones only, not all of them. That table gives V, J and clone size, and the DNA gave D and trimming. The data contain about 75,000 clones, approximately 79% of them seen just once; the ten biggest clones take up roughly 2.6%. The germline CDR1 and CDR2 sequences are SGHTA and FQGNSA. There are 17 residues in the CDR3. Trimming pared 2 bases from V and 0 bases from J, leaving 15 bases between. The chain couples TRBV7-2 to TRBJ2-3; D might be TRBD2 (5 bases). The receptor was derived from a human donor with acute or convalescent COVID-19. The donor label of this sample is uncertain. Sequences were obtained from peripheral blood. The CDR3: CASSLYLAGPSTDTQYF. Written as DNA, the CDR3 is TGTGCCAGCAGCTTATATCTGGCGGGTCCCAGCACAGATACGCAGTATTTT. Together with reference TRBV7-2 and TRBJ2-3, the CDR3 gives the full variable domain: GAGVSQSPSNKVTEKGKDVELRCDPISGHTALYWYRQSLGQGLEFLIYFQGNSAPDKSGLPSDRFSAERTGGSVSTLTIQRTQQEDSAVYLCASSLYLAGPSTDTQYFGPGTRLTVL.